This TCR beta chain was obtained from a study of blood T cell repertoires in COVID-19. Study context: Material from acute and convalescent COVID-19 was sourced from the United States, Italy and Spain.

In terms of age and location, participants ranged from roughly 18 to 95 years and lived in about two dozen US areas. Donors were grouped by their self-reported clinical history. Libraries were prepared by immunoSEQ multiplex PCR; TCRdb keeps only in-frame clonotypes and omits some of them. Altogether about 400,000 clones are present, approximately 91% being singletons, with the ten largest covering roughly 2%. Trimming shortened V by 6 bases and J by 5 bases, and 13 bases separated the two germline ends. Germline CDR1 MNHEY, CDR2 SVGAGI. The CDR3 runs to 14 residues. This chain links TRBV6-5 with TRBJ1-4, with D tentatively TRBD1 (6 bases). The TCR originated in a woman in her forties with acute COVID-19. Sequencing was carried out using PBMCs or T cells enriched from blood (not recorded which). DNA of the CDR3: TGTGCCAGCAGGCGTACAGGGAACAATGAAAAACTGTTTTTT. As protein: CASRRTGNNEKLFF.